This T cell receptor (beta chain) was identified during a study of cytotoxic CD8 clonotypes in ibrutinib-treated CLL. Overall study: Mean productive templates were 255,043; mean productive rearrangements were around 91,000.

Clones were read by immunoSEQ multiplex PCR, and TCRdb kept only the in-frame ones, dropping some. The sample carries fewer than 400,000 clones, 67% recorded once. This CDR3 has 15 residues. Germline CDR1 reads LNHDA; CDR2 reads SQIVND (reference sequence). V was clipped by 5 bases and J by 7 bases, with 15 bases between them. This chain joins TRBV19 and TRBJ1-6, with a tentative D call TRBD1 (6 bases). The clonotype was recovered from a human donor with chronic lymphocytic leukemia. The sequenced sample was PBMCs, obtained after 36 months of ibrutinib treatment. In DNA form, the CDR3 reads TGTGCCAGTAGTCTTATACTGGGGGGCAATTCACCCCTCCACTTT. Amino acids: CASSLILGGNSPLHF.